These 11 T cell receptor beta chains were all obtained from the same sample, sequenced in a study of cytomegalovirus exposure and HLA in healthy donors. The PCR ran on 60 Vbeta and 13 Jbeta primers. The assay was immunoSEQ multiplex PCR, and TCRdb's table has in-frame clones only and misses some. The sample lists 150,000 to 200,000 clones; 80% to 90% were seen once. Sequencing was done on a sample of PBMCs. Receptors were obtained from a young woman in good health and CMV-seropositive.

This clone has a handful of counts. The chain combines TRBV7-2 with TRBJ2-1; 10 bases agree with TRBD2. This CDR3 region has 17 residues. Germline-derived CDR1 and CDR2 are SGHTA and FQGNSA. J lost 4 bases, V lost 1 base, and 7 bases had no gene match. The CDR3 nucleotides read TGTGCCAGCAGCTTAGTCCCTACAGCGGGGGGGTACAATGAGCAGTTCTTC. Its translation: CASSLVPTAGGYNEQFF.

The chain is built from TRBV7-2 and TRBJ1-2; 8 bases are a match to TRBD1. V lost 5 bases, J lost 1 base, and 9 bases stayed unmatched. The CDR3 runs 16 residues. Germline CDR1 SGHTA, CDR2 FQGNSA. CDR3 in amino acids: CASSIRTGILNYGYTF. The CDR3 DNA reads as TGTGCCAGCAGCATAAGGACAGGGATTCTTAACTATGGCTACACCTTC. Complete variable domain (other parts from reference TRBV7-2 and TRBJ1-2): GAGVSQSPSNKVTEKGKDVELRCDPISGHTALYWYRQSLGQGLEFLIYFQGNSAPDKSGLPSDRFSAERTGGSVSTLTIQRTQQEDSAVYLCASSIRTGILNYGYTFGSGTRLTVV.

This rearrangement joins TRBV25-1 to TRBJ2-2, with D possibly being TRBD1 (6 bases). The CDR3 totals 17 residues. V was shortened by 4 bases and J by 2 bases, with 17 bases between the two germline ends. Germline V gene data show CDR1 as MGHDK and CDR2 as SYGVNS. The DNA for the CDR3 is TGTGCCAGCAGTGCTACTTTTTGGGACACCAACACCGGGGAGCTGTTTTTT. Residues: CASSATFWDTNTGELFF.

This sequence joins TRBV18 and TRBJ1-1, with 7 bases identical to TRBD1. Germline lookup yields CDR1 KGHSH and CDR2 LQKENI. Trimming took 8 bases from V and 3 from J; bases not matched to a gene: 9. CDR3 length: 14 amino acids. This CDR3 reads CASTRQGFDTEAFF. In nucleotides, the CDR3 is TGTGCCAGCACGCGACAGGGATTTGACACTGAAGCTTTCTTT. The variable domain in full, with the rest retrieved from reference TRBV18 and TRBJ1-1, is NAGVMQNPRHLVRRRGQEARLRCSPMKGHSHVYWYRQLPEEGLKFMVYLQKENIIDESGMPKERFSAEFPKEGPSILRIQQVVRGDSAAYFCASTRQGFDTEAFFGQGTRLTVV.

The V and J genes are TRBV10-3 and TRBJ2-7, with D perhaps TRBD1 (5 bases). This CDR3 has 17 amino acids. Per the germline V gene, CDR1 is ENHRY and CDR2 is SYGVKD. Trimming left V 3 bases short and J 2 bases short, with 20 bases between. DNA of the CDR3: TGTGCCATCAGTGACACCTTCCTCCGACAGCCTACCTACGAGCAGTACTTC. Protein: CAISDTFLRQPTYEQYF.

The chain is built from TRBV13 and TRBJ2-7, with D possibly matching TRBD2 (6 bases). V dropped 5 bases and J dropped 5 bases, with 13 bases sitting between them. The CDR3 is 13 residues long. Germline loops: CDR1 PRHDT, CDR2 FYEKMQ (reference sequence). The CDR3, as DNA: TGTGCCAGCAGCCTGGCCTGGGGGGACGAGCAGTACTTC. Translated: CASSLAWGDEQYF.

The chain couples TRBV6-8 to TRBJ1-2; D is possibly TRBD1 (5 bases). The CDR3 consists of 13 residues. CDR1 and CDR2 (germline): MNHGY, SAAAGT. V was clipped by 10 bases and J by 3 bases, with 15 bases between them. The CDR3 loop reads CATQRGADYGYTF. The DNA of the CDR3 is TGTGCCACCCAACGCGGGGCGGACTATGGCTACACCTTC.

V and J are TRBV19 and TRBJ1-3; no definite D call. The V end was cut by 5 bases, the J end by 4 bases, with 21 bases between. The CDR3 is 17 amino acids. CDR1 is LNHDA and CDR2 is SQIVND in the germline V gene (reference sequence). This CDR3 is CASSPTPGTAAGNTIYF. The CDR3 DNA follows: TGTGCCAGTAGTCCTACGCCCGGAACAGCCGCCGGAAACACCATATATTTT. Together with reference TRBV19 and TRBJ1-3, the CDR3 gives the full variable domain: DGGITQSPKYLFRKEGQNVTLSCEQNLNHDAMYWYRQDPGQGLRLIYYSQIVNDFQKGDIAEGYSVSREKKESFPLTVTSAQKNPTAFYLCASSPTPGTAAGNTIYFGEGSWLTVV.

The J gene is TRBJ2-5, the V gene TRBV7-2, with 7 positions matching TRBD1. The junction had 6 bases not matched to a gene; V was cut back by 9 bases and J by 5 bases. CDR1 and CDR2 from the germline V gene are SGHTA and FQGNSA. There are 12 residues in the CDR3. As DNA, the CDR3 is TGTGCCAGTACAGGGGCGGCGGAGACCCAGTACTTC. This translates into CASTGAAETQYF.

The chain carries TRBV6-6 and TRBJ2-2; the D is unclear. In germline, CDR1 is MNHNY, CDR2 SVGAGI (reference sequence). Trimming removed 4 bases at V and 6 bases at J, with 12 bases between. The CDR3 has 14 residues. CDR3 region: CASSSTSSAGELFF. CDR3 DNA sequence: TGTGCCAGCAGTTCCACCTCAAGCGCCGGGGAGCTGTTTTTT.

V gene TRBV4-1 combines with J gene TRBJ2-3; D gene ambiguous. The V end was cut by 1 base, the J end by 5 bases, with 4 bases between. CDR1 is MGHRA and CDR2 is YSYEKL in the germline V gene. This CDR3 region has 12 residues. The CDR3 loop is CASSQVKDTQYF. In DNA form, the CDR3 reads TGCGCCAGCAGCCAAGTCAAAGATACGCAGTATTTT.